This T cell receptor beta chain originates from a study of OX40 agonist ivuxolimab in advanced cancers. About the study: Intravenous ivuxolimab was administered to patients every 2 weeks at 0.01 to 10 mg/kg. The dose-escalation cohort had hepatocellular carcinoma, melanoma, renal cell or head and neck cancer. Patients were 82.7% male with ages about 20 to 79, mean around 58. General observations from the study: Antigen specificity of clonally expanded peripheral T cells was not established.

CDR1 and CDR2 from the germline V gene are ENHRY and SYGVKD. V was clipped by 5 bases and J by 1 base; unmatched bases: 9. This CDR3 is 16 amino acids long. A word on this clone: No antigen is known for it.

The assay was immunoSEQ multiplex PCR, and TCRdb's table has in-frame clones only and misses some. The profile shows 40,000 to 60,000 clones, 88% of them singletons. The chain joins TRBV10-3 to TRBJ1-1; TRBD1 agrees at 8 bases. The source material was CD4+ or CD8+ T cells sorted from blood, sampled in a trial of the OX40 agonist ivuxolimab. The source is an adult with an advanced solid tumor such as melanoma, head and neck, liver or kidney cancer. The CDR3 DNA is TGTGCCATCAGTACTCGGACAGGGATGGGGAACACTGAAGCTTTCTTT. Protein sequence: CAISTRTGMGNTEAFF.